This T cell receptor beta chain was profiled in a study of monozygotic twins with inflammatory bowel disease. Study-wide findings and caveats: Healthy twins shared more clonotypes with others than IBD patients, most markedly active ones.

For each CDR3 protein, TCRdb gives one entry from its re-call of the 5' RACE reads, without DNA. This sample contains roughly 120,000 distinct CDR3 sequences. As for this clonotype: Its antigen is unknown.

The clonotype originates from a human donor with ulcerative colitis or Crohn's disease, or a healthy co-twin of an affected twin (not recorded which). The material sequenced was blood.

CDR3 protein: CASMASGLYQETQYF. V gene TRBV7-8 combines with J gene TRBJ2-5; TCRdb's D call, TRBD2, is unchecked because there is no DNA. Per the germline V gene, CDR1 is SGHVS and CDR2 is FQNEAQ. The CDR3 sequence is 15 residues long. Full variable domain (remainder filled in from reference TRBV7-8 and TRBJ2-5): GAGVSQSPRYKVAKRGQDVALRCDPISGHVSLFWYQQALGQGPEFLTYFQNEAQLDKSGLPSDRFFAERPEGSVSTLKIQRTQQEDSAVYLCASMASGLYQETQYFGPGTRLLVL.